The 18 T cell receptor beta chains reported below all come from one sample, sequenced in a study of T-cell reconstitution after alpha-beta-depleted transplantation in children. Unique molecular identifiers were incorporated when the TCRbeta library was constructed. TCRdb used MiXCR to reprocess the PCR reads, holding one entry per CDR3 protein. The sample has 500,000 to 600,000 distinct CDR3 sequences; around a third are singletons. The sample in question was PBMCs from the stem cell graft donor, obtained from the stem cell graft. These receptors came from a human donor who donated a stem cell graft to a child with aplastic anemia.

The chain is built from TRBV29-1 and TRBJ1-2; 10 bases fit TRBD1. The germline V gene has CDR1 SQVTM and CDR2 ANQGSEA. CDR3 length: 11 amino acids. The CDR3 DNA is TGCGGGGGGACAGGGGTAGATGGCTACACCTTC. Its protein product is CGGTGVDGYTF. Full variable domain (rest looked up from reference TRBV29-1 and TRBJ1-2): SAVISQKPSRDICQRGTSLTIQCQVDSQVTMMFWYRQQPGQSLTLIATANQGSEATYESGFVIDKFPISRPNLTFSTLTVSNMSPEDSSIYLCGGTGVDGYTFGSGTRLTVV.

In this sample, this clonotype turned up a few times. The V call is TRBV27, the J call TRBJ2-3, with D perhaps matching TRBD1 or TRBD2 (6 bases each). Germline-derived CDR1 and CDR2 are MNHEY and SMNVEV (reference sequence). Trimming shortened V by 1 base and J by 0 bases, and 11 bases separated the two germline ends. The CDR3 runs to 16 residues. The CDR3 region has the DNA TGTGCCAGCAGTTTATATTCGGGGGCTAGCACAGATACGCAGTATTTT. It translates to CASSLYSGASTDTQYF.

The chain has TRBV12-3 or TRBV12-4 and TRBJ2-1; possibly TRBD1 for D (6 bases). The CDR3 contains 12 residues. V gave up 6 bases and J gave up 7 bases, with 10 bases separating them. The CDR3 region has the DNA TGTGCCAGCAGCGAACAGGGAAATGAGCAGTTCTTC. Encoded protein: CASSEQGNEQFF.

V usage is TRBV25-1 and J usage is TRBJ2-3; D tentatively reads TRBD1 or TRBD2 (5 bases each). Germline CDR1 MGHDK, CDR2 SYGVNS. The CDR3 is made up of 17 amino acids. V lost 8 bases and J lost 1, with 22 bases in between. CDR3 residues: CASSRHRDRTGTDTQYF. DNA for the CDR3: TGTGCCAGCTCTCGACACCGGGACCGCACGGGCACAGATACGCAGTATTTT.

This clonotype occurred once. V is TRBV7-6 and J is TRBJ2-1; D is unresolved. Trimming stripped 4 bases from V and 3 bases from J, with 13 bases between. CDR1 is SGHVS and CDR2 is FNYEAQ in the germline V gene. This CDR3 contains 15 residues. DNA of the CDR3: TGTGCCAGCAGCTCGTGGACCATAAACTACAATGAGCAGTTCTTC. Its protein is CASSSWTINYNEQFF. Complete variable domain (other parts from reference TRBV7-6 and TRBJ2-1): GAGVSQSPRYKVTKRGQDVALRCDPISGHVSLYWYRQALGQGPEFLTYFNYEAQQDKSGLPNDRFSAERPEGSISTLTIQRTEQRDSAMYRCASSSWTINYNEQFFGPGTRLTVL.

This clonotype was picked up a small number of times. This chain's CDR3 is CASSGTSGRFDTQYF. The CDR3 DNA follows: TGTGCTAGTTCCGGGACTAGCGGGAGATTCGATACGCAGTATTTT. The V call is TRBV12-5, the J call TRBJ2-3, with 14 positions matching TRBD2. CDR1 is LGHNT and CDR2 is FRNRAP in the germline V gene. The CDR3 is 15 residues long. Trimming took 8 bases from V and 6 from J; bases not matched to a gene: 7.

The sample holds a few counts of this clonotype. The chain combines TRBV20-1 with TRBJ2-1; the D gene is possibly TRBD1 (6 bases). CDR3 length: 15 residues. V gave up 7 bases and J gave up 9 bases, with 25 bases separating them. CDR1 and CDR2 from the germline V gene are DFQATT and SNEGSKA (reference sequence). The CDR3 loop is CSVKPGQRDRGEQFF. CDR3 DNA: TGCAGTGTTAAACCGGGACAAAGAGACCGGGGTGAGCAGTTCTTC.

This clonotype was detected only a few times. This sequence joins TRBV6-1 and TRBJ2-5, with TRBD1 as a possible D gene (6 bases). The germline V and J ends were trimmed by 6 bases and 1 base, with 15 bases remaining between them. The germline CDR1 and CDR2 sequences are MNHNS and SASEGT. This CDR3 has 15 amino acids. The CDR3 sequence: CASSPPDRIQETQYF. The CDR3 coding sequence is TGTGCCAGCAGCCCCCCGGACAGAATCCAAGAGACCCAGTACTTC.

This clonotype was seen a few times. The CDR3 loop reads CASSLALQGRETQYF. CDR3 in DNA: TGTGCCAGCAGCTTAGCCCTCCAGGGGCGGGAGACCCAGTACTTC. The chain joins TRBV11-2 to TRBJ2-5, with a weak D call TRBD1 (6 bases). The germline gives CDR1 SGHAT, CDR2 FQNNGV. V was cut by 1 base and J by 5 bases, with 14 bases left in between. The CDR3 is 15 residues long.

The J gene is TRBJ2-5, the V gene TRBV12-5; D is perhaps TRBD2 (6 bases). V was pared by 7 bases and J by 6 bases, with 12 bases between. The CDR3 is 12 amino acids. Germline CDR1 reads LGHNT; CDR2 reads FRNRAP. The CDR3 DNA is TGTGCTAGTGCCGATGGACTAAAGACCCAGTACTTC. This encodes CASADGLKTQYF.

The chain is built from TRBV7-6 and TRBJ2-1; 10 nucleotides match TRBD1. The CDR3 has 19 amino acids. Trimming removed 4 bases from V and 4 bases from J; junction bases left unmatched: 16. Germline V gene data show CDR1 as SGHVS and CDR2 as FNYEAQ. The CDR3 loop is CASSSPGQGNIGGYNEQFF. CDR3 DNA sequence: TGTGCCAGCAGCTCACCGGGACAGGGGAATATCGGAGGGTACAATGAGCAGTTCTTC.

This clonotype was seen a few times. This sequence joins TRBV7-8 and TRBJ2-7, with 8 bases matching TRBD1. This CDR3 has 15 residues. The germline CDR1 and CDR2 sequences are SGHVS and FQNEAQ. V shed 5 bases, J shed 2 bases, and the junction held 8 bases outside the gene matches. CDR3 residues: CASSPVGTGAYEQYF. CDR3 coding DNA: TGTGCCAGCAGCCCCGTGGGGACAGGAGCCTACGAGCAGTACTTC.

The rearrangement links TRBV21-1 to TRBJ2-7; the table's D call TRBD1 went unverified against the DNA. TRBV21-1 is classified as a pseudogene. This CDR3 is built from 13 residues. CDR3 in DNA: TGTGCCATCCGGACAGGGACGCAGATCGAGCAGTACGTC. It translates to CAIRTGTQIEQYV.

This clonotype was counted only a few times. The V and J genes are TRBV29-1 and TRBJ2-7, with 9 bases that match TRBD1. This CDR3 is built from 14 residues. Germline V gene lookup returns CDR1 SQVTM and CDR2 ANQGSEA. With V trimmed by 5 bases and J by 2 bases, 7 bases remained unmatched. The DNA for the CDR3 is TGCAGCGTTTCGCGGGACAGGGAGCCCTACGAGCAGTACTTC. It specifies CSVSRDREPYEQYF.

This clonotype was seen more than once but under ten times. The chain uses TRBV7-2 and TRBJ1-4; 7 positions match TRBD1. V shed 5 bases, J shed 2 bases, and the junction held 5 bases outside the gene matches. Germline V lookup: CDR1 SGHTA, CDR2 FQGNSA. This CDR3 is 15 amino acids long. CDR3 sequence reads: CASSTRTGTNEKLFF. Here the CDR3 DNA reads TGTGCCAGCAGCACCCGGACAGGCACTAATGAAAAACTGTTTTTT.

The J gene is TRBJ2-1, the V gene TRBV27; possible D gene TRBD1, 6 bases. V was cut by 8 bases and J by 7 bases, with 12 bases left in between. The CDR3 is 12 amino acids. The germline V gene encodes CDR1 MNHEY and CDR2 SMNVEV (reference sequence). Here the CDR3 DNA reads TGTGCCAGCGCTCAGAGGGGGAATGAGCAGTTCTTC. Translation: CASAQRGNEQFF.

The CDR3 here is CASTSGDQPQHF. The CDR3 bases are TGTGCCAGCACCTCAGGGGATCAGCCCCAGCATTTT. J is TRBJ1-5 and V is TRBV12-3 or TRBV12-4, with D tentatively TRBD1 (6 bases). The CDR3 runs to 12 residues. V was pared by 7 bases and J by 5 bases, with 9 bases between.

This sequence joins TRBV6-1 and TRBJ1-5; 7 positions agree with TRBD1. Germline CDR1 reads MNHNS; CDR2 reads SASEGT. This CDR3 spans 14 amino acids. V lost 6 bases to trimming and J lost 2 bases; unmatched junction nucleotides: 4. CDR3 sequence reads: CASRKGQGNQPQHF. CDR3 bases: TGTGCCAGCAGGAAAGGACAGGGCAATCAGCCCCAGCATTTT.